A selection of T cell receptor beta chains follows, all from one sample in a study of blood T cell repertoires in COVID-19. TCRdb keeps only in-frame clones here, not all; method: immunoSEQ multiplex PCR. The table shows tens of thousands of clones, with nearly 90% occurring only once. The sequenced material came from peripheral blood. The receptors derive from a man aged 80 or over with acute or convalescent COVID-19. Both conserved end residues are part of each CDR3. The D gene is left open where the match is weak. Rows give clone size only sometimes, using once, few, many, or a class for an expanded clone.

D: NA; V: TRBV3-1/TRBV3-2; J: TRBJ2-5; size: NA; DNA: TGTGCCAGCAGCCGCCAGGGGCCGCAAGTGGAGACCCAGTACTTC; CDR3: CASSRQGPQVETQYF
D: TRBD2; V: TRBV10-1; J: TRBJ2-1; size: NA; DNA: TGCGCCAGCAGCGCAGGTCTACTAGCGGGAGAGTACAATGAGCAGTTCTTC; CDR3: CASSAGLLAGEYNEQFF
D: TRBD1; V: TRBV7-9; J: TRBJ1-1; size: NA; DNA: TGTGCCAGCAGAGCCAATACAGGGGTGAACACTGAAGCTTTCTTT; CDR3: CASRANTGVNTEAFF
D: TRBD1; V: TRBV30; J: TRBJ1-5; size: NA; DNA: TGTGCTTGGTCGAGGGACAGGGGCAATCAGCCCCAGCATTTT; CDR3: CAWSRDRGNQPQHF
D: TRBD1; V: TRBV19; J: TRBJ2-3; size: NA; DNA: TGTGCCAGTAAGACAAGGGGTCAGGGGGCAGATACGCAGTATTTT; CDR3: CASKTRGQGADTQYF
D: NA; V: TRBV3-1/TRBV3-2; J: TRBJ1-1; size: NA; DNA: TGTGCCAGCAGCCCCCTACAGGACACTGAAGCTTTCTTT; CDR3: CASSPLQDTEAFF
D: NA; V: TRBV3-1/TRBV3-2; J: TRBJ2-7; size: NA; DNA: TGTGCCAGCAGCCAAGGCCCAGGGGGGTGGACCTACGAGCAGTACTTC; CDR3: CASSQGPGGWTYEQYF
D: TRBD1; V: TRBV28; J: TRBJ1-5; size: NA; DNA: TGTGCCAGCAGTTTACCGGACAGGGGATACAATCAGCCCCAGCATTTT; CDR3: CASSLPDRGYNQPQHF
D: NA; V: TRBV3-1/TRBV3-2; J: TRBJ1-1; size: NA; DNA: TGTGCCAGCAGCCCCCAGGGCGGAGTGTCTGAAGCTTTCTTT; CDR3: CASSPQGGVSEAFF
D: NA; V: TRBV6-5; J: TRBJ1-1; size: NA; DNA: TGTGCCAGCCGCCCCACCGGGACACAGAACACTGAAGCTTTCTTT; CDR3: CASRPTGTQNTEAFF
D: NA; V: TRBV11-2; J: TRBJ1-6; size: NA; DNA: TGTGCCAGCAGCTCCGAACAGGGTTATAATTCACCCCTCCACTTT; CDR3: CASSSEQGYNSPLHF
D: TRBD1; V: TRBV30; J: TRBJ1-4; size: NA; DNA: TGTGCCTGGGGACCGGGACAGGGGGCTGAAAAACTGTTTTTT; CDR3: CAWGPGQGAEKLFF
D: NA; V: TRBV18; J: TRBJ2-1; size: NA; DNA: TGTGCCAGCTCACCCCCGGGGGATAATGAGCAGTTCTTC; CDR3: CASSPPGDNEQFF
D: TRBD1; V: TRBV7-8; J: TRBJ2-5; size: NA; DNA: TGTGCCAGCAGCTTCGTGGACAGGCGGTACCAAGAGACCCAGTACTTC; CDR3: CASSFVDRRYQETQYF
D: NA; V: TRBV3-1/TRBV3-2; J: TRBJ2-3; size: NA; DNA: TGTGCCAGCAGCCCCCAGGGCAGCCTTACCACAGATACGCAGTATTTT; CDR3: CASSPQGSLTTDTQYF
D: TRBD1; V: TRBV7-9; J: TRBJ2-1; size: NA; DNA: TGTGCCAGCAGCGCATGGACAGGGGGCAATGAGCAGTTCTTC; CDR3: CASSAWTGGNEQFF
D: NA; V: TRBV24-1; J: TRBJ1-2; size: NA; DNA: TGTGCCACCAGTGATCCCGCCACAGGGATCAGGGGCTACACCTTC; CDR3: CATSDPATGIRGYTF
D: NA; V: TRBV3-1/TRBV3-2; J: TRBJ1-4; size: NA; DNA: TGTGCCAGCAGCCAAGTCGGGTCTAATGAAAAACTGTTTTTT; CDR3: CASSQVGSNEKLFF
D: NA; V: TRBV9; J: TRBJ1-1; size: NA; DNA: TGTGCCAGCAGCGTAATTGAGGGAACTGAAGCTTTCTTT; CDR3: CASSVIEGTEAFF
D: TRBD1; V: TRBV24-1; J: TRBJ2-2; size: few; DNA: TGTGCCACCAGAAGTAACAGGGGGGAATCCGGGGAGCTGTTTTTT; CDR3: CATRSNRGESGELFF
D: NA; V: TRBV10-3; J: TRBJ1-5; size: NA; DNA: TGTGCCATCAGTGAGTCGGCGGCTCAGCCCCAGCATTTT; CDR3: CAISESAAQPQHF
D: NA; V: TRBV6-4; J: TRBJ1-1; size: NA; DNA: TGTGCCAGCAGTGAACCCGGGGGTGAAGCTTTCTTT; CDR3: CASSEPGGEAFF
D: NA; V: TRBV27; J: TRBJ2-7; size: NA; DNA: TGTGCCGTACAGAGCTCCTACGAGCAGTACTTC; CDR3: CAVQSSYEQYF
D: TRBD2; V: TRBV5-1; J: TRBJ2-2; size: few; DNA: TGCGCCAGCAGCCCAATGACTAGCGGGACTACCGGGGAGCTGTTTTTT; CDR3: CASSPMTSGTTGELFF
D: TRBD1; V: TRBV19; J: TRBJ1-2; size: NA; DNA: TGTGCCAGTAGTATGAGGGTCAGGGGGACGCATGGCTACACCTTC; CDR3: CASSMRVRGTHGYTF
D: NA; V: TRBV12-3/TRBV12-4; J: TRBJ2-3; size: NA; DNA: TGTGCCAGCAGACTTAGCACAGATACGCAGTATTTT; CDR3: CASRLSTDTQYF
D: NA; V: TRBV7-9; J: TRBJ1-1; size: once; DNA: TGTGCCAGCAGCTTAGGGGCGGCCCGGGGGACTGAAGCTTTCTTT; CDR3: CASSLGAARGTEAFF
D: NA; V: TRBV5-1; J: TRBJ2-3; size: NA; DNA: TGCGCCAGCAGCTTGGCCGGTGTAACAGATACGCAGTATTTT; CDR3: CASSLAGVTDTQYF
D: TRBD1; V: TRBV27; J: TRBJ1-1; size: NA; DNA: TGTGCCAGCAGTTTTTCGAGGACAGGGACCCTGAACACTGAAGCTTTCTTT; CDR3: CASSFSRTGTLNTEAFF
D: NA; V: TRBV3-1/TRBV3-2; J: TRBJ1-1; size: NA; DNA: TGTGCCAGCAGCCAAGAAGAAGGGAGGACTGAAGCTTTCTTT; CDR3: CASSQEEGRTEAFF
D: TRBD1; V: TRBV10-3; J: TRBJ1-2; size: NA; DNA: TGTGCCATCAGTGAGACCCGGACAGGGAGCTATGGCTACACCTTC; CDR3: CAISETRTGSYGYTF
D: NA; V: TRBV10-3; J: TRBJ1-4; size: few; DNA: TGTGCCATGAGCCGGGACATATCGACAACTAATGAAAAACTGTTTTTT; CDR3: CAMSRDISTTNEKLFF
D: TRBD1; V: TRBV24-1; J: TRBJ1-4; size: NA; DNA: TGTGCCACCAGTGATTACAGGGGACCTCTGTTTTTT; CDR3: CATSDYRGPLFF
D: NA; V: TRBV2; J: TRBJ2-3; size: NA; DNA: TGTGCCAGCAGCCCCCCCCTGCGGGTGGGTATGGCAGATACGCAGTATTTT; CDR3: CASSPPLRVGMADTQYF
D: NA; V: TRBV5-8; J: TRBJ1-2; size: NA; DNA: TGTGCCAGCAGCTTCTCTGCGTCCTACACCTTC; CDR3: CASSFSASYTF
D: TRBD1; V: TRBV6-6; J: TRBJ2-5; size: NA; DNA: TGTGCCAGCAGTTACCGCGACAGGGGGTTAGGTGAGACCCAGTACTTC; CDR3: CASSYRDRGLGETQYF
D: TRBD1; V: TRBV6-5; J: TRBJ1-4; size: NA; DNA: TGTGCCAGCAGCTCAGACAGGGGGCTTGAAAAACTGTTTTTT; CDR3: CASSSDRGLEKLFF
D: TRBD2; V: TRBV19; J: TRBJ2-5; size: NA; DNA: TGTGCCAGTAGTATTTCGGGACTAGCGTCGGGAGAGACCCAGTACTTC; CDR3: CASSISGLASGETQYF
D: NA; V: TRBV30; J: TRBJ1-4; size: NA; DNA: TGTGCCTGGAGTTTAGGCGGGACTAATGAAAAACTGTTTTTT; CDR3: CAWSLGGTNEKLFF
D: TRBD2; V: TRBV7-9; J: TRBJ2-1; size: NA; DNA: TGTGCCAGCAGCTTATATATAGCGGGAGTGGAAGAGCAGTTCTTC; CDR3: CASSLYIAGVEEQFF
D: NA; V: TRBV5-1; J: TRBJ1-6; size: once; DNA: TGCGCCAGCAGCCCATCGTTGGGGAGCTCCTATAATTCACCCCTCCACTTT; CDR3: CASSPSLGSSYNSPLHF
D: NA; V: TRBV19; J: TRBJ2-1; size: few; DNA: TGTGCCAGTAGTGCGGACACCCCTTTCCTCATCTACAATGAGCAGTTCTTC; CDR3: CASSADTPFLIYNEQFF
D: NA; V: TRBV5-4; J: TRBJ1-1; size: NA; DNA: TGTGCCAGCAGCTTGGAACCGGGGAACACTGAAGCTTTCTTT; CDR3: CASSLEPGNTEAFF
D: TRBD1; V: TRBV6-5; J: TRBJ1-2; size: NA; DNA: TGTGCCAGCAGTTACCATCCACAGGGGAACTATGGCTACACCTTC; CDR3: CASSYHPQGNYGYTF
D: TRBD1; V: TRBV6-1; J: TRBJ1-6; size: NA; DNA: TGTGCCAGCAGTGATAGACAGGGAATGGCCTATAATTCACCCCTCCACTTT; CDR3: CASSDRQGMAYNSPLHF
D: NA; V: TRBV5-4; J: TRBJ1-1; size: NA; DNA: TGTGCCAGCAGCCCCCGACAGAACACTGAAGCTTTCTTT; CDR3: CASSPRQNTEAFF